Below, 14 T cell receptor beta chains from the same sample are listed, as sequenced in a study of CD8+ T cells in alopecia areata. cDNA reverse transcribed from extracted RNA served as the sequencing template. Assay used: immunoSEQ multiplex PCR; TCRdb lists only in-frame clones, some missing. The sample contains about 110,000 clones, under 60% of which appear only once. Sequenced: NKG2D-low CD8+ T cells sorted from blood. These receptors came from a human donor with alopecia areata.

The chain links TRBV9 to TRBJ2-7, with TRBD1 matching 7 bases. The CDR3 loop spans 14 amino acids. The V segment lost 2 bases and the J segment 6 bases; nucleotides outside the gene matches: 8. Germline V gives CDR1 SGDLS, CDR2 YYNGEE. CDR3 nucleotides: TGTGCCAGCAGCGTTGGGACAGACGCCCTCGAGCAGTACTTC. Residues: CASSVGTDALEQYF.

In its sample, this clone was seen once. This chain uses TRBV30 with TRBJ1-2, with D tentatively TRBD1 (6 bases). Per germline, CDR1 GTSNPN and CDR2 SVGIG (reference sequence). The V end lost 2 bases, the J end lost 10 bases, and 14 bases lay between the germline ends. There are 12 residues in the CDR3. The chain's CDR3 is CAWSLYGTHYTF. In DNA form, the CDR3 reads TGTGCCTGGAGTCTATACGGGACACACTACACCTTC.

The rearrangement joins TRBV27 to TRBJ2-7; either TRBD1 or TRBD2 may supply D (5 bases each). The V gene's germline CDR1 is MNHEY and CDR2 SMNVEV (reference sequence). V dropped 8 bases and J dropped 2 bases, with 19 bases sitting between them. The CDR3 covers 15 residues. The CDR3 sequence: CASSAGGIGPYEQYF. CDR3 bases: TGTGCCAGCTCCGCTGGGGGTATTGGCCCCTACGAGCAGTACTTC.

The chain couples TRBV7-9 to TRBJ2-6, with D possibly being TRBD1 or TRBD2 (8 bases each). Germline CDR1 reads SEHNR; CDR2 reads FQNEAQ (reference sequence). The CDR3 has 19 amino acids. V lost 2 bases, J lost 2 bases, and 19 bases lay in between. CDR3 sequence (DNA): TGTGCCAGCAGCTTATCCTGGACAGGGCGGGAGGCTGGGGCCAACGTCCTGACTTTC. Amino acids: CASSLSWTGREAGANVLTF.

The chain joins TRBV19 to TRBJ1-2; D is possibly TRBD1 (6 bases). Germline CDR1 reads LNHDA; CDR2 reads SQIVND (reference sequence). This CDR3 contains 12 residues. Trimming left V 8 bases short and J 4 bases short, with 11 bases between. The DNA of the CDR3 is TGTGCCAGTCGTGGGGGCGCCTATGGCTACACCTTC. Its translation: CASRGGAYGYTF.

The V call is TRBV28, the J call TRBJ2-7; the D gene could be TRBD1 or TRBD2 (5 bases each). CDR3 length: 14 amino acids. Trimming shortened V by 5 bases and J by 2 bases, and 13 bases separated the two germline ends. Germline V CDR1 and CDR2: MDHEN, SYDVKM. CDR3: CASSPPGATYEQYF. The CDR3 nucleotides read TGTGCCAGCAGTCCCCCCGGGGCTACCTACGAGCAGTACTTC.

This chain links TRBV27 with TRBJ2-7; 9 nucleotides agree with TRBD2. J was trimmed by 0 bases and V by 5 bases; bases with no gene match: 5. This CDR3 contains 15 residues. Germline CDR1 and CDR2: MNHEY and SMNVEV (reference sequence). The CDR3 DNA sequence: TGTGCCAGCAGTATATTTAGCGGGAGCTCCTACGAGCAGTACTTC. It translates to CASSIFSGSSYEQYF.

The CDR3 here is CASSEDPEETQYF. The CDR3 DNA sequence: TGCGCCAGCAGCGAGGACCCGGAGGAGACCCAGTACTTC. The V call is TRBV5-1, the J call TRBJ2-5, with D uncertain. There are 13 residues in the CDR3. The V gene lost 4 bases and the J gene lost 5 bases, with 12 bases spanning the gap. Germline lookup yields CDR1 SGHRS and CDR2 YFSETQ.

The rearrangement uses TRBV27 and TRBJ2-7; TRBD2 might be the D (6 bases). V lost 5 bases to trimming and J lost 1 base, with 18 bases between them. Germline values: CDR1 MNHEY, CDR2 SMNVEV (reference sequence). The CDR3 totals 16 residues. The CDR3: CASSLSLGTVSYEQYF. The CDR3 DNA follows: TGTGCCAGCAGTCTCTCCCTCGGGACTGTATCCTACGAGCAGTACTTC.

In its sample, this clone was seen once. This sequence joins TRBV11-2 and TRBJ2-3, with no clear D. Between the trimmed V and J ends, which lost 1 base and 1 base, there was a span of 6 bases. The germline V gene encodes CDR1 SGHAT and CDR2 FQNNGV. The CDR3 has 14 residues. In nucleotides, the CDR3 is TGTGCCAGCAGCTTAGGGGTGGGCACAGATACGCAGTATTTT. Amino acid sequence: CASSLGVGTDTQYF.

The chain combines TRBV2 with TRBJ1-1, with a weak D call TRBD1 (6 bases). CDR3 size: 16 residues. The V end lost 0 bases, the J end lost 1 base, and 12 bases lay between the germline ends. The germline gives CDR1 SNHLY, CDR2 FYNNEI. CDR3 nucleotides: TGTGCCAGCAGTGAAGCGCTTGGGGGGCAGAACACTGAAGCTTTCTTT. Its protein product is CASSEALGGQNTEAFF. Drawing the rest from reference TRBV2 and TRBJ1-1, the complete variable domain is EPEVTQTPSHQVTQMGQEVILRCVPISNHLYFYWYRQILGQKVEFLVSFYNNEISEKSEIFDDQFSVERPDGSNFTLKIRSTKLEDSAMYFCASSEALGGQNTEAFFGQGTRLTVV.

V is TRBV2 and J is TRBJ2-7; 10 nucleotides line up with TRBD1. V lost 7 bases and J lost 1; bases outside the gene matches: 7. The CDR3 spans 15 residues. Germline CDR1 is SNHLY and CDR2 is FYNNEI. The CDR3 sequence: CASTGTGVSSYEQYF. The CDR3 bases are TGTGCCAGCACCGGGACAGGGGTTTCTTCCTACGAGCAGTACTTC.

The chain carries TRBV13 and TRBJ2-1; 9 bases align to TRBD2. The CDR3 runs 15 residues. Trimming cost V 5 bases and J 3 bases; bases outside gene matches: 5. The V gene's germline CDR1 is PRHDT and CDR2 FYEKMQ (reference sequence). CDR3 amino acids: CASSRATSGYNEQFF. CDR3 sequence (DNA): TGTGCCAGCAGCAGGGCGACTAGCGGCTACAATGAGCAGTTCTTC.

This clone was found a few times. The V call is TRBV4-1, the J call TRBJ2-7; D remains unclear. The V gene's germline CDR1 is MGHRA and CDR2 YSYEKL. The CDR3 runs to 13 residues. Deletions cut 0 bases from V and 7 bases from J, with 10 bases between. The CDR3 DNA is TGCGCCAGCAGCCAAGATTGGAGTTGGGAGCAGTACTTC. This gives the protein CASSQDWSWEQYF.